There are a few counts of the clone carrying this T cell receptor beta chain. A J-beta primer mix and a sample-barcoded 5' primer were used in a second PCR of about 7 to 11 cycles. TCRdb redid the calling of the 5' RACE reads with MiXCR, one entry per CDR3 protein. The sample lists approximately 1,000,000 distinct CDR3 sequences, more than 40% seen once, with approximately 20% in the top ten. This sample is drawn from a study of blood T cells in healthy people across ages. The CDR3 contains 13 residues. V shed 8 bases and J 3 bases; nucleotides not matched to a gene: 7. Germline V lookup: CDR1 MNHEY, CDR2 SMNVEV (reference sequence).

V is TRBV27 and J is TRBJ2-7; 7 nucleotides agree with TRBD2. Sequenced input: blood. The receptor comes from a woman aged 55-70 years in good health. This CDR3 reads CASGRLANYEQYF. The DNA of the CDR3 is TGTGCCAGCGGGCGACTAGCCAACTACGAGCAGTACTTC.